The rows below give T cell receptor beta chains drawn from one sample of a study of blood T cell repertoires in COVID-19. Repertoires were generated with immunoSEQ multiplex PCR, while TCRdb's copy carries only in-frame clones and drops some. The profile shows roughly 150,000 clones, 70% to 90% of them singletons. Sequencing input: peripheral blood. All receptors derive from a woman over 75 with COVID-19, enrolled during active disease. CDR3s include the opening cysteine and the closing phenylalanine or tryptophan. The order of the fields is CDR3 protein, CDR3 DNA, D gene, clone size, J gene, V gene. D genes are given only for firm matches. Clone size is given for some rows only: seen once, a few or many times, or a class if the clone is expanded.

CDR3 protein: CASSVGTGNTIYF
CDR3 DNA: TGTGCCAGCAGCGTGGGCACTGGAAACACCATATATTTT
D gene: .
clone size: once
J gene: TRBJ1-3
V gene: TRBV9

CDR3 protein: CASSLSLGWETQYF
CDR3 DNA: TGTGCCAGCAGCTTGAGTCTTGGTTGGGAGACCCAGTACTTC
D gene: .
clone size: few
J gene: TRBJ2-5
V gene: TRBV7-9

CDR3 protein: CASSGGSSGANVLTF
CDR3 DNA: TGTGCCAGCAGCGGCGGATCCTCTGGGGCCAACGTCCTGACTTTC
D gene: .
clone size: once
J gene: TRBJ2-6
V gene: TRBV5-4

CDR3 protein: CASSNGLNTGELFF
CDR3 DNA: TGTGCCAGCAGCAACGGACTTAACACCGGGGAGCTGTTTTTT
D gene: .
clone size: .
J gene: TRBJ2-2
V gene: TRBV11-2

CDR3 protein: CASSFRGSPYTF
CDR3 DNA: TGTGCCAGCAGTTTTAGGGGTTCACCCTACACCTTC
D gene: .
clone size: .
J gene: TRBJ1-2
V gene: TRBV28

CDR3 protein: CASSPGQTTYGYTF
CDR3 DNA: TGTGCCAGCAGTCCGGGACAAACTACCTATGGCTACACCTTC
D gene: .
clone size: .
J gene: TRBJ1-2
V gene: TRBV2

CDR3 protein: CASRLAWSGDEQYF
CDR3 DNA: TGTGCAAGTCGCTTAGCCTGGTCAGGGGACGAGCAGTACTTC
D gene: .
clone size: .
J gene: TRBJ2-7
V gene: TRBV12-2

CDR3 protein: CASSIPATRRNQPQHF
CDR3 DNA: TGTGCCAGTAGTATTCCGGCAACCCGGCGGAATCAGCCCCAGCATTTT
D gene: .
clone size: .
J gene: TRBJ1-5
V gene: TRBV19

CDR3 protein: CASSHGGTATIYGYTF
CDR3 DNA: TGTGCCAGCAGCCACGGAGGGACAGCAACCATTTATGGCTACACCTTC
D gene: TRBD1
clone size: .
J gene: TRBJ1-2
V gene: TRBV28

CDR3 protein: CSVGGGRRTEAFF
CDR3 DNA: TGCAGCGTTGGAGGGGGCCGGAGGACTGAAGCTTTCTTT
D gene: TRBD1
clone size: .
J gene: TRBJ1-1
V gene: TRBV29-1

CDR3 protein: CASSLVGGNYEQYF
CDR3 DNA: TGTGCCAGCAGCTTAGTCGGGGGGAATTACGAGCAGTACTTC
D gene: TRBD2
clone size: once
J gene: TRBJ2-7
V gene: TRBV7-2

CDR3 protein: CAISEGGLAWTGELFF
CDR3 DNA: TGTGCCATCAGTGAAGGTGGGCTAGCGTGGACCGGGGAGCTGTTTTTT
D gene: .
clone size: .
J gene: TRBJ2-2
V gene: TRBV10-3

CDR3 protein: CASSPAGGPQETQYF
CDR3 DNA: TGCGCCAGCAGCCCAGCGGGAGGGCCTCAAGAGACCCAGTACTTC
D gene: TRBD2
clone size: .
J gene: TRBJ2-5
V gene: TRBV5-1

CDR3 protein: CASSYGGSGREQYF
CDR3 DNA: TGTGCCAGCAGTTACGGGGGGAGTGGGCGCGAGCAGTACTTC
D gene: .
clone size: .
J gene: TRBJ2-7
V gene: TRBV6-2/TRBV6-3

CDR3 protein: CATSRDRSGGAFF
CDR3 DNA: TGTGCCACCAGCAGAGACCGCTCGGGGGGAGCTTTCTTT
D gene: .
clone size: once
J gene: TRBJ1-1
V gene: TRBV15

CDR3 protein: CASLKGAAQFF
CDR3 DNA: TGTGCCAGCCTTAAAGGGGCTGCGCAGTTCTTC
D gene: .
clone size: .
J gene: TRBJ2-1
V gene: TRBV5-6

CDR3 protein: CASARSPGGNHGYTF
CDR3 DNA: TGTGCCAGCGCTCGTTCCCCCGGAGGGAATCACGGCTACACCTTC
D gene: .
clone size: .
J gene: TRBJ1-2
V gene: TRBV5-6

CDR3 protein: CASSLDGLAGGASHF
CDR3 DNA: TGTGCCAGCAGCTTAGATGGCCTAGCGGGGGGGGCCAGTCACTTC
D gene: TRBD2
clone size: few
J gene: TRBJ2-7
V gene: TRBV11-2

CDR3 protein: CASSFKGIENIQYF
CDR3 DNA: TGTGCCAGCAGTTTTAAGGGGATTGAAAACATTCAGTACTTC
D gene: .
clone size: .
J gene: TRBJ2-4
V gene: TRBV27

CDR3 protein: CASSSGPTANYGYTF
CDR3 DNA: TGTGCCAGCAGCTCCGGACCGACAGCTAACTATGGCTACACCTTC
D gene: .
clone size: .
J gene: TRBJ1-2
V gene: TRBV5-4

CDR3 protein: CASSLDRAYEQYF
CDR3 DNA: TGTGCCAGCAGCTTAGACAGGGCCTACGAGCAGTACTTC
D gene: .
clone size: .
J gene: TRBJ2-7
V gene: TRBV7-2

CDR3 protein: CASSPRTYPPLHF
CDR3 DNA: TGTGCCAGTAGTCCCCGGACTTATCCGCCCCTCCACTTT
D gene: .
clone size: .
J gene: TRBJ1-6
V gene: TRBV19

CDR3 protein: CASSSQGLVNTEAFF
CDR3 DNA: TGCGCCAGCAGCTCACAGGGGCTTGTGAACACTGAAGCTTTCTTT
D gene: TRBD1
clone size: .
J gene: TRBJ1-1
V gene: TRBV5-1

CDR3 protein: CASSLGGTYGYTF
CDR3 DNA: TGTGCCAGCAGTTTAGGGGGGACGTATGGCTACACCTTC
D gene: .
clone size: .
J gene: TRBJ1-2
V gene: TRBV27

CDR3 protein: CASSPLTGTDNEQFF
CDR3 DNA: TGTGCCAGCAGCCCTCTAACCGGGACAGACAATGAGCAGTTCTTC
D gene: TRBD1
clone size: .
J gene: TRBJ2-1
V gene: TRBV9

CDR3 protein: CASSDGLAGASDEQYF
CDR3 DNA: TGCGCCAGCAGCGACGGACTAGCGGGAGCTAGCGACGAGCAGTACTTC
D gene: TRBD2
clone size: few
J gene: TRBJ2-7
V gene: TRBV5-1

CDR3 protein: CASSRGLAGHTDTQYF
CDR3 DNA: TGCGCCAGCAGCAGAGGACTAGCGGGACACACAGATACGCAGTATTTT
D gene: TRBD2
clone size: .
J gene: TRBJ2-3
V gene: TRBV5-1

CDR3 protein: CASSPSGSRREGYTF
CDR3 DNA: TGTGCCAGCAGCCCGTCGGGATCTAGGAGGGAAGGCTACACCTTC
D gene: .
clone size: .
J gene: TRBJ1-2
V gene: TRBV7-9

CDR3 protein: CASSTPQGAGSGELFF
CDR3 DNA: TGTGCCAGCAGCACCCCACAGGGAGCTGGGTCCGGGGAGCTGTTTTTT
D gene: .
clone size: once
J gene: TRBJ2-2
V gene: TRBV5-5

CDR3 protein: CASSPDGQVVGTF
CDR3 DNA: TGTGCCAGCTCACCAGATGGACAGGTTGTCGGCACCTTC
D gene: TRBD1
clone size: .
J gene: TRBJ1-2
V gene: TRBV18

CDR3 protein: CASSLRDRSETQYF
CDR3 DNA: TGTGCCAGCAGCTTACGGGACAGGTCGGAGACCCAGTACTTC
D gene: TRBD1
clone size: .
J gene: TRBJ2-5
V gene: TRBV13

CDR3 protein: CASSPLNAQSGTEAFF
CDR3 DNA: TGCGCCAGCAGCCCCCTAAATGCACAGTCGGGGACTGAAGCTTTCTTT
D gene: .
clone size: .
J gene: TRBJ1-1
V gene: TRBV5-1

CDR3 protein: CASSENGAGATQYF
CDR3 DNA: TGTGCCAGCAGTGAAAACGGTGCAGGGGCGACCCAGTACTTC
D gene: .
clone size: .
J gene: TRBJ2-5
V gene: TRBV2

CDR3 protein: CASREPGEAFF
CDR3 DNA: TGTGCCAGCAGGGAGCCCGGGGAAGCTTTCTTT
D gene: .
clone size: .
J gene: TRBJ1-1
V gene: TRBV2

CDR3 protein: CASSPDQGWGSNQPQHF
CDR3 DNA: TGTGCCAGCTCACCGGACCAGGGGTGGGGAAGCAATCAGCCCCAGCATTTT
D gene: .
clone size: .
J gene: TRBJ1-5
V gene: TRBV18

CDR3 protein: CASSIGDSLNTEAFF
CDR3 DNA: TGTGCCAGTAGTATAGGGGACAGCTTGAACACTGAAGCTTTCTTT
D gene: TRBD1
clone size: .
J gene: TRBJ1-1
V gene: TRBV19

CDR3 protein: CASSVVGQPYNEQFF
CDR3 DNA: TGTGCCAGCAGCGTAGTGGGACAGCCCTACAATGAGCAGTTCTTC
D gene: TRBD1
clone size: .
J gene: TRBJ2-1
V gene: TRBV9

CDR3 protein: CASSTRRGQPQHF
CDR3 DNA: TGTGCCAGCAGCACCCGGCGAGGTCAGCCCCAGCATTTT
D gene: .
clone size: .
J gene: TRBJ1-5
V gene: TRBV11-1

CDR3 protein: CASSLSNGGGETQYF
CDR3 DNA: TGCGCCAGCAGCTTGTCTAACGGCGGGGGAGAGACCCAGTACTTC
D gene: TRBD2
clone size: .
J gene: TRBJ2-5
V gene: TRBV5-1

CDR3 protein: CASSFSGNKDEQYF
CDR3 DNA: TGCGCCAGCAGCTTCTCGGGAAATAAGGACGAGCAGTACTTC
D gene: .
clone size: many
J gene: TRBJ2-7
V gene: TRBV5-1

CDR3 protein: CSVLLRTSGSFTYEQYF
CDR3 DNA: TGCAGCGTTCTACTCAGGACTAGCGGGAGTTTCACCTACGAGCAGTACTTC
D gene: TRBD2
clone size: .
J gene: TRBJ2-7
V gene: TRBV29-1

CDR3 protein: CASSAAVQPQHF
CDR3 DNA: TGTGCCAGCAGCGCAGCGGTCCAGCCCCAGCATTTT
D gene: .
clone size: once
J gene: TRBJ1-5
V gene: TRBV7-2

CDR3 protein: CASAWGVGAGELFF
CDR3 DNA: TGTGCCAGCGCCTGGGGGGTAGGTGCCGGGGAGCTGTTTTTT
D gene: .
clone size: .
J gene: TRBJ2-2
V gene: TRBV6-6

CDR3 protein: CASHTGTRETQYF
CDR3 DNA: TGTGCCAGCCATACCGGGACTAGAGAGACCCAGTACTTC
D gene: TRBD2
clone size: .
J gene: TRBJ2-5
V gene: TRBV2

CDR3 protein: CASSRGGNYGYTF
CDR3 DNA: TGTGCCAGCAGCCGAGGAGGGAACTATGGCTACACCTTC
D gene: .
clone size: .
J gene: TRBJ1-2
V gene: TRBV5-8

CDR3 protein: CASSLDGQGIAWNEQFF
CDR3 DNA: TGTGCCAGCAGCTTAGACGGACAGGGGATAGCGTGGAATGAGCAGTTCTTC
D gene: TRBD1
clone size: .
J gene: TRBJ2-1
V gene: TRBV11-2

CDR3 protein: CASSRQGRETQYF
CDR3 DNA: TGTGCCAGCAGTCGACAGGGAAGGGAGACCCAGTACTTC
D gene: TRBD1
clone size: .
J gene: TRBJ2-5
V gene: TRBV2

CDR3 protein: CASSIGAGQGGGYTF
CDR3 DNA: TGTGCCAGTAGTATAGGCGCGGGACAGGGTGGAGGCTACACCTTC
D gene: TRBD1
clone size: .
J gene: TRBJ1-2
V gene: TRBV19

CDR3 protein: CASSLMSGYTF
CDR3 DNA: TGTGCCAGCAGTTTAATGAGCGGCTACACCTTC
D gene: .
clone size: .
J gene: TRBJ1-2
V gene: TRBV12-3/TRBV12-4

CDR3 protein: CASRLVNGVRTQYF
CDR3 DNA: TGTGCCAGCAGATTAGTCAACGGGGTTAGGACCCAGTACTTC
D gene: .
clone size: .
J gene: TRBJ2-5
V gene: TRBV11-2

CDR3 protein: CSAKHGAGADTQYF
CDR3 DNA: TGCAGCGCCAAACACGGAGCGGGGGCAGATACGCAGTATTTT
D gene: TRBD2
clone size: .
J gene: TRBJ2-3
V gene: TRBV29-1